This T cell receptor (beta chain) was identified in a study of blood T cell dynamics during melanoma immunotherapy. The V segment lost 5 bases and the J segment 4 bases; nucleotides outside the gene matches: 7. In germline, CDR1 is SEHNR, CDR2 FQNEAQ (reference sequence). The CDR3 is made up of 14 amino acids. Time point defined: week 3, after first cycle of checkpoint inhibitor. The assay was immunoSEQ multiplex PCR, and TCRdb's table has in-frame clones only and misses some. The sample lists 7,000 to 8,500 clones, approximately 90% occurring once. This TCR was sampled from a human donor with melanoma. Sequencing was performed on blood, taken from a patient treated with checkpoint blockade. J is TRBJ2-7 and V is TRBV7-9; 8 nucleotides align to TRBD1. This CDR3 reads CASSLQTGEYEQYF. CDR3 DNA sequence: TGTGCCAGCAGCCTCCAGACAGGGGAGTACGAGCAGTACTTC.